This TCR beta chain was sequenced during a study of blood T cell repertoires in COVID-19. About the research overall: In each case, the material was cDNA or gDNA derived from T cells, B-cell-depleted T cells, or PBMCs.

V lost 3 bases to trimming and J lost 0 bases, with 15 bases between them. Germline CDR1 reads ENHRY; CDR2 reads SYGVKD. This CDR3 has 17 amino acids. Generated by immunoSEQ multiplex PCR, the TCRdb table keeps only in-frame clones and is missing some. The sample has about 95,000 clones, about 87% seen once; the top ten hold about 17%. The sample was peripheral blood. This chain links TRBV10-3 with TRBJ2-1; the D gene is possibly TRBD2 (7 bases). The TCR originated in a human donor in a cohort sampled during active COVID-19. CDR3 residues: CAISEPGGLSSYNEQFF. CDR3 DNA sequence: TGTGCCATCAGTGAACCGGGGGGCCTTAGCTCCTACAATGAGCAGTTCTTC.